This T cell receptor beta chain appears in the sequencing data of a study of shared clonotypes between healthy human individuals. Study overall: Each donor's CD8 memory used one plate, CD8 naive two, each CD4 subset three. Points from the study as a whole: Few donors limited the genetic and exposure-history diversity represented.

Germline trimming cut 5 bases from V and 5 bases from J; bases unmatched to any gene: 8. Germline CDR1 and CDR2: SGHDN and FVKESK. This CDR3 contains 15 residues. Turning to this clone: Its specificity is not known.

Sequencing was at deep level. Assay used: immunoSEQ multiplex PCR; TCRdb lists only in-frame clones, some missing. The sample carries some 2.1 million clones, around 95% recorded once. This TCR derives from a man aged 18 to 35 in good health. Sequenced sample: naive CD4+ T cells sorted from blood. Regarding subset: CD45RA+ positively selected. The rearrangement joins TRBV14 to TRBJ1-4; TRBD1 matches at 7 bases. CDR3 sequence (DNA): TGTGCCAGCAGCTATGGGACAGCTACCAATGAAAAACTGTTTTTT. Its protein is CASSYGTATNEKLFF.